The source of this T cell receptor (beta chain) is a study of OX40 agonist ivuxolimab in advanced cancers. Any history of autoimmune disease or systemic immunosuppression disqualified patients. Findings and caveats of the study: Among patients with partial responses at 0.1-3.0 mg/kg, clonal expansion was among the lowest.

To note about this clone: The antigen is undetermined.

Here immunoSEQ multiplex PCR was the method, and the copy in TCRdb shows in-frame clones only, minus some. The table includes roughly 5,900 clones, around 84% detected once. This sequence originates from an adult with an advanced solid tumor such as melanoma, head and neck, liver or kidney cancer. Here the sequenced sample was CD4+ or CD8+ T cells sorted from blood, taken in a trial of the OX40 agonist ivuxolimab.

In DNA, the CDR3 is TGTGCCTGGAGTGTCACTAGCACAGATACGCAGTATTTT. The encoded protein is CAWSVTSTDTQYF. The chain has TRBV30 and TRBJ2-3; D unclear. Germline assignment: CDR1 GTSNPN and CDR2 SVGIG (reference sequence). The CDR3 contains 13 residues. V lost 0 bases and J 0 bases, leaving 4 bases between the germline ends.